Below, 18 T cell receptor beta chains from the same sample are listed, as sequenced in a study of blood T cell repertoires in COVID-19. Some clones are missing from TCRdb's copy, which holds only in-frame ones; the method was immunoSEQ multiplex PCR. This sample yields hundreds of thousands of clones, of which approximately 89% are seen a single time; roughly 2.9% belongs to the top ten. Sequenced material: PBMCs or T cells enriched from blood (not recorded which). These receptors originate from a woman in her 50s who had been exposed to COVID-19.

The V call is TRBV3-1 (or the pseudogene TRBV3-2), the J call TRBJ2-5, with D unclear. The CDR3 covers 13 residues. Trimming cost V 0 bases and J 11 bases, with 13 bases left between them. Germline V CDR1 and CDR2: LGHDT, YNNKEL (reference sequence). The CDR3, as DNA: TGTGCCAGCAGCCAAGAGGGCCTTGCGCCTCAGTACTTC. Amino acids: CASSQEGLAPQYF.

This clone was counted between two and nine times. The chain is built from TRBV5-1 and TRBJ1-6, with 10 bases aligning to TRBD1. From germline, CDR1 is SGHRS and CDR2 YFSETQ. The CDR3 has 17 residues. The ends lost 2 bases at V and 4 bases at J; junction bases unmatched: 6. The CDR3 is CASSLGQGDGYNSPLHF. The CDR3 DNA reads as TGCGCCAGCAGCTTAGGACAGGGGGACGGGTATAATTCACCCCTCCACTTT.

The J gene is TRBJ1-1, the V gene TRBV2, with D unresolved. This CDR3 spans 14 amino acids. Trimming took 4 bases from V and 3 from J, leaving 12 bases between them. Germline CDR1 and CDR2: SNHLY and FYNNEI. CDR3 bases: TGTGCCAGCAGTGTCGGTGAATCCTACACTGAAGCTTTCTTT. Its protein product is CASSVGESYTEAFF. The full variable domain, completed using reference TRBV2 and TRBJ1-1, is EPEVTQTPSHQVTQMGQEVILRCVPISNHLYFYWYRQILGQKVEFLVSFYNNEISEKSEIFDDQFSVERPDGSNFTLKIRSTKLEDSAMYFCASSVGESYTEAFFGQGTRLTVV.

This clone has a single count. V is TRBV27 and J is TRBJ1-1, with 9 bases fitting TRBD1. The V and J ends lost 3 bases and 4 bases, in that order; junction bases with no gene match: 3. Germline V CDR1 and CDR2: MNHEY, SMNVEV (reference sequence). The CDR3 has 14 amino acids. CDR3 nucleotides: TGTGCCAGCAGTTTTTTGGACAGGGGCACTGAAGCTTTCTTT. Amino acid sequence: CASSFLDRGTEAFF.

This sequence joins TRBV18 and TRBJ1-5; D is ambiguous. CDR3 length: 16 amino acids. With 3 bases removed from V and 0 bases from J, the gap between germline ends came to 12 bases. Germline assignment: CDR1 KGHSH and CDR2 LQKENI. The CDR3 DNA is TGTGCCAGCTCACCTTCGGGTCCGAATAGCAATCAGCCCCAGCATTTT. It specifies CASSPSGPNSNQPQHF.

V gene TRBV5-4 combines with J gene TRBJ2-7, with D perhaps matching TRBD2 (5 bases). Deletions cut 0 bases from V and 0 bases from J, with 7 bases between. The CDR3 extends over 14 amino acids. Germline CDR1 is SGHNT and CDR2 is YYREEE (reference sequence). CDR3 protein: CASSLEADSYEQYF. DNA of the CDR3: TGTGCCAGCAGCTTGGAAGCGGACTCCTACGAGCAGTACTTC.

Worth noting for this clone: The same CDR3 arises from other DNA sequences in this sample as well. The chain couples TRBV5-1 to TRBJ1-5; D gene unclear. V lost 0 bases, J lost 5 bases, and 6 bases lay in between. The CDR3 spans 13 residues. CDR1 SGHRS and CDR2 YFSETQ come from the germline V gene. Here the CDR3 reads CASSLGEYQPQHF. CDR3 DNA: TGCGCCAGCAGCTTGGGCGAGTATCAGCCCCAGCATTTT.

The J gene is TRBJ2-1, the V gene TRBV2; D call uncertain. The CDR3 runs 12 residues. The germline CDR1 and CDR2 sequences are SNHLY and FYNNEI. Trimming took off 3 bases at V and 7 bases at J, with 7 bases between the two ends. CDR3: CASSDRSNEQFF. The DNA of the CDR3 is TGTGCCAGCAGTGACAGGTCGAATGAGCAGTTCTTC.

The CDR3 reads CASSLGGTSYGYTF. The CDR3 DNA is TGTGCCAGCAGCTTAGGGGGGACAAGCTATGGCTACACCTTC. The V and J genes are TRBV7-2 and TRBJ1-2, with TRBD1 as a possible D gene (6 bases). Germline CDR1 SGHTA, CDR2 FQGNSA. Deletions cut 1 base from V and 4 bases from J, with 10 bases between. CDR3 length: 14 amino acids.

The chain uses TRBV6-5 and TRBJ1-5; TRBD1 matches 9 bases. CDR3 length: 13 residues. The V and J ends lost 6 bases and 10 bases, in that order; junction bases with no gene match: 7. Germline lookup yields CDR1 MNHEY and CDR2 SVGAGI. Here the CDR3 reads CASRYGTGSPQHF. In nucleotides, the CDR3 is TGTGCCAGCAGATATGGGACAGGGAGTCCCCAGCATTTT.

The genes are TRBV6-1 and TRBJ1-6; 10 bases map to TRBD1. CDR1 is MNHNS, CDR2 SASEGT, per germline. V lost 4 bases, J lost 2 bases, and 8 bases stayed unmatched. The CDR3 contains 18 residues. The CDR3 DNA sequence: TGTGCCAGCAGTGCCGGGACAGGGGTTGTTGCCTATAATTCACCCCTCCACTTT. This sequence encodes CASSAGTGVVAYNSPLHF.

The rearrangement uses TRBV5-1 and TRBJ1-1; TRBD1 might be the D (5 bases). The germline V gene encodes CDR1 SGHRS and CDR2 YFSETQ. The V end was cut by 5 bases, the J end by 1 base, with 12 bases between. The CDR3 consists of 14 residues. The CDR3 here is CASREGDRNTEAFF. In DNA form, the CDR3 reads TGCGCCAGCAGAGAAGGGGATAGGAACACTGAAGCTTTCTTT.

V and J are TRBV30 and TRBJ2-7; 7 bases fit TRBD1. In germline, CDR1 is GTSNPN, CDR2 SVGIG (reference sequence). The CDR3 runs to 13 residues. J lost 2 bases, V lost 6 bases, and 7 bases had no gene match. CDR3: CACRDRAAYEQYF. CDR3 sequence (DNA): TGTGCCTGCCGTGACAGGGCCGCCTACGAGCAGTACTTC.

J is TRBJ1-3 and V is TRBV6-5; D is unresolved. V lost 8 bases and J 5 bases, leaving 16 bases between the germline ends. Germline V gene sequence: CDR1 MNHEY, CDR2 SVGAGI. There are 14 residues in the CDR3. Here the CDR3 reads CASGSRGLRNTIYF. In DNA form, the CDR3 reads TGTGCCAGCGGTTCACGTGGGCTTAGAAACACCATATATTTT.

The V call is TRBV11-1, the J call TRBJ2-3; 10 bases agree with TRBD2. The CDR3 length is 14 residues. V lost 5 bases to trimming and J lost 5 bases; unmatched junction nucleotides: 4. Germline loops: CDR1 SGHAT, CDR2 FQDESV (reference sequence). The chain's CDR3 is CASSASGGKDTQYF. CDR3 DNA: TGTGCCAGCAGCGCTAGCGGGGGAAAAGATACGCAGTATTTT.

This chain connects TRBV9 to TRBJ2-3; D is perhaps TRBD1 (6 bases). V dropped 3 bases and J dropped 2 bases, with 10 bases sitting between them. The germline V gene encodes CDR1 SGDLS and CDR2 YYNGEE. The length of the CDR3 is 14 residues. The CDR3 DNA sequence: TGTGCCAGCAGCGGCGGACAGTACACAGATACGCAGTATTTT. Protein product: CASSGGQYTDTQYF.

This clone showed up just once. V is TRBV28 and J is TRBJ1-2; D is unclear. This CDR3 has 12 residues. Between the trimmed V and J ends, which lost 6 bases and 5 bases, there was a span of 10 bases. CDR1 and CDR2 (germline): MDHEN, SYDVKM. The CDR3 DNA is TGTGCCAGCAGGTTGACGGGGTATGGCTACACCTTC. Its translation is CASRLTGYGYTF.

In DNA, the CDR3 is TGCGCCAGCAGCCAAGGACGCCAGACAAACTATGGCTACACCTTC. Its protein is CASSQGRQTNYGYTF. The J gene is TRBJ1-2, the V gene TRBV4-1; D not resolved. V lost 1 base and J 2 bases, leaving 11 bases between the germline ends. Germline V gives CDR1 MGHRA, CDR2 YSYEKL. The CDR3 is 15 amino acids.